This TCR beta chain was recovered during a study of T cells in localized non-small cell lung cancer. Study observations and caveats: Of the top 100 tumor clones, median approximately 60 were in adjacent lung, approximately 29 among its top 100. Those with higher blood T cell density had longer overall survival.

The J segment lost 10 bases and the V segment lost 2 bases, leaving 5 bases of the junction unmatched. The CDR3 consists of 13 residues. Germline assignment: CDR1 MNHNS and CDR2 SASEGT. Using immunoSEQ multiplex PCR, the repertoire was profiled, and TCRdb retains in-frame clones only, with some absent. The repertoire holds about 27,000 clones, more than 75% seen once, with 3.5% to 5% in the top ten. Only one count was recorded for this clone. The antigen remains undetermined. The V call is TRBV6-1, the J call TRBJ1-2; 9 bases match TRBD1. The TCR sequence derives from a woman aged 40 to 75 with stage I lung adenocarcinoma. The sample consisted of peripheral blood, taken before any cancer treatment. CDR3 sequence: CASSEYGTGNYTF. CDR3 DNA: TGTGCCAGCAGTGAATATGGGACAGGGAACTACACCTTC.